The present entry profiles one T cell receptor (beta chain) with its context. The antigen is not known. The protocol was immunoSEQ multiplex PCR, while the TCRdb copy is restricted to in-frame clones and leaves out a portion. The sample contains approximately 91,000 clones, over 70% of which appear only once. This specimen comes from a study of lymphopenia after photon versus proton radiotherapy. General study points: Survival link was tested only in deceased patients; proton benefit remains a possibility.

The germline V gene has CDR1 MDHEN and CDR2 SYDVKM. Trimming stripped 10 bases from V and 12 bases from J, with 28 bases between. CDR3 length: 15 residues. The origin of this receptor is a man between 60 and 75 years old with pancreatic cancer. The source material was peripheral blood, sampled from a patient treated with proton-based radiotherapy. The rearrangement links TRBV28 to TRBJ2-1, with TRBD1 as a possible D gene (7 bases). CDR3 nucleotide sequence: TGTGCCACCATTCGGGGCCCCGCGACTAGACAGGGGCAGTTCTTC. This encodes CATIRGPATRQGQFF.